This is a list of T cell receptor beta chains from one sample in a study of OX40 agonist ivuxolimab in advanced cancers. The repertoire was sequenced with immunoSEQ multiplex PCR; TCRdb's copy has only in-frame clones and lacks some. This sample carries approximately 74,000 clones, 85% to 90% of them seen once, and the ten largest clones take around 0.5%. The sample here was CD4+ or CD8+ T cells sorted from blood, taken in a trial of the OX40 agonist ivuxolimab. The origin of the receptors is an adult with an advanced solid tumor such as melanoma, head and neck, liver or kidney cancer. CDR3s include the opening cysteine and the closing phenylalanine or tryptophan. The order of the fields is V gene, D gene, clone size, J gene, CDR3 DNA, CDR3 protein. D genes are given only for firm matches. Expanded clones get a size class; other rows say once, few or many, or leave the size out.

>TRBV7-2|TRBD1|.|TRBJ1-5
TGTGCCAGCAGCTTAAATGCAGGACAGGCCCATCAGCCCCAGCATTTT
CASSLNAGQAHQPQHF
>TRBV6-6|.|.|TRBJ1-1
TGTGCCAGCAGTTCGGCAGGCAAGAACACTGAAGCTTTCTTT
CASSSAGKNTEAFF
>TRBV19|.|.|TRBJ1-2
TGTGCCAGTAGCGGGACGGTGGCTAACTATGGCTACACCTTC
CASSGTVANYGYTF
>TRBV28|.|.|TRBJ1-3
TGTGCCAGCAGTTTGGGGGGGTCAGGCAGCTCTGGAAACACCATATATTTT
CASSLGGSGSSGNTIYF
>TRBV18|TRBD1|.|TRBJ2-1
TGTGCCAGCTCACACGACAGGGGTAGGTCGGGTTACAATGAGCAGTTCTTC
CASSHDRGRSGYNEQFF
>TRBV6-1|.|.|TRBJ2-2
TGTGCCAGCAGGAGGGGGGACGGGGAGCTGTTTTTT
CASRRGDGELFF
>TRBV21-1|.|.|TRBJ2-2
TGTGCCAGCAGCAAAGTGGGGCAGACAGGGGGCTCTGACGGGGAGCTGTTTTTT
CASSKVGQTGGSDGELFF
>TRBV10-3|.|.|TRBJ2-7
TGTGCCTTGCGGACTTCCTTAACCTACGAGCAGTACTTC
CALRTSLTYEQYF
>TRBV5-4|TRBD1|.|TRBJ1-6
TGTGCCAGCAGCCGGCTGGACAGGGCGAGATCACCCCTCCACTTT
CASSRLDRARSPLHF
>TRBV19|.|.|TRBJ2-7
TGTGCCAGTAGTGTAAGGGACGGAGCCTACGAGCAGTACTTC
CASSVRDGAYEQYF
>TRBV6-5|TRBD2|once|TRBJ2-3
TGTGCCAGCAGGCCGAATAGCGGGAGGAATACGCAGTATTTT
CASRPNSGRNTQYF
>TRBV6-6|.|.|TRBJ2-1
TGTGCCAGCAGTTACTCGGCGAATGAGCAGTTCTTC
CASSYSANEQFF
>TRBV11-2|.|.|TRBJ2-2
TGTGCCAGCCACGAGGGGAACTCCGGGGAGCTGTTTTTT
CASHEGNSGELFF
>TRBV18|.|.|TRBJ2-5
TGTGCCAGCTCACCGGCGGATAAAGAGACCCAGTACTTC
CASSPADKETQYF
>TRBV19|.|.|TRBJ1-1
TGTGCCAGTACCCAGCCGGTCCCTGGGGACACTGAAGCTTTCTTT
CASTQPVPGDTEAFF
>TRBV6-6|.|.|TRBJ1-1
TGTGCCAGCAGTTACTCCGGAAGGAACCTCCCTGAAGCTTTCTTT
CASSYSGRNLPEAFF
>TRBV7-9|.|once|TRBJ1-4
TGTGCCAGCAGCTTAGGACAGGTGAATGAAAAACTGTTTTTT
CASSLGQVNEKLFF
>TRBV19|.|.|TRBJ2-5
TGTGCCAGTAGTTGGGGCAGGCAAGAGACCCAGTACTTC
CASSWGRQETQYF
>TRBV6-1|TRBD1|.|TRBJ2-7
TGTGCCAGCACTAAGGACAGGGTAGGTTACGAGCAGTACTTC
CASTKDRVGYEQYF
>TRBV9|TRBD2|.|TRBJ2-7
TGTGCCAGCAGCGTAGCGGGTAGCGGGAGCTCCTACGAGCAGTACTTC
CASSVAGSGSSYEQYF
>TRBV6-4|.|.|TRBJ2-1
TGTGCCAGCAGTGACTTGAGGGGGGCGGAGCAGTTCTTC
CASSDLRGAEQFF
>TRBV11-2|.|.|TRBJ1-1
TGTGCCAGCAGCTTATCTCTTATTGGTGAAGCTTTCTTT
CASSLSLIGEAFF
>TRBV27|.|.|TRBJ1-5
TGTGCCAGCAGTTTCCAGCGCAATCAGCCCCAGCATTTT
CASSFQRNQPQHF
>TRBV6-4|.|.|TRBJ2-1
TGTGCCAGCAGTGACCCCCCCCGGAACAATGAGCAGTTCTTC
CASSDPPRNNEQFF
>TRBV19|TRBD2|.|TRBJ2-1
TGTGCCAGTAGTCTACCCCTGACTAGCGGGAGGGCCAATGAGCAGTTCTTC
CASSLPLTSGRANEQFF
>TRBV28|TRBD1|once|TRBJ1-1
TGTGCCAGCAGTTATCACCTTTCAGACAGGGGGATAGTGAACACTGAAGCTTTCTTT
CASSYHLSDRGIVNTEAFF